This is a list of T cell receptor beta chains from one sample in a study of cytomegalovirus exposure and HLA in healthy donors. Generated by immunoSEQ multiplex PCR, the TCRdb table keeps only in-frame clones and is missing some. The profile shows roughly 120,000 clones, 55% to 80% of them singletons. Sample: PBMCs. The receptor source for this set is a woman aged 25 to 39 in good health and CMV-seronegative. CDR3s include the opening cysteine and the closing phenylalanine or tryptophan.

V gene	J gene	CDR3 length	CDR3 protein
TRBV9	TRBJ2-1	14	CAASEGEGGGEQFF
TRBV9	TRBJ2-7	15	CASSVEDSDAYEQYF
TRBV4-1	TRBJ2-7	14	CASSPGQSSYEQYF
TRBV7-9	TRBJ2-3	14	CASSSAPRTDTQYF
TRBV30	TRBJ1-4	12	CAWSGGQKKLFF
TRBV6-5	TRBJ2-7	16	CASSYGGLARRYEQYF
TRBV7-3	TRBJ2-1	15	CASSRGGSSYNEQFF
TRBV28	TRBJ1-2	14	CASSPPRQPYGYTF
TRBV5-1	TRBJ2-1	15	CASVGLAGGPDEQFF
TRBV7-9	TRBJ2-3	14	CASSPPGDTDTQYF
TRBV4-1	TRBJ2-7	16	CASSRVVAGVACEQYF
TRBV28	TRBJ2-7	16	CASSLASSIYSYEQYF
TRBV6-5	TRBJ1-1	15	CASSSIDRPFGGAFF
TRBV30	TRBJ2-1	14	CARLDSTRHNEQFF